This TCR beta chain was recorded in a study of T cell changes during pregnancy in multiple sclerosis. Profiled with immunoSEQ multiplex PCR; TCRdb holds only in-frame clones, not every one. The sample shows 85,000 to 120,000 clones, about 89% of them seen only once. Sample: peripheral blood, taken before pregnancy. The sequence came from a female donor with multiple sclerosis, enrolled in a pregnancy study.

The CDR3 nucleotides read TGCAGCGTTGAAGGACACTTGAACACTGAAGCTTTCTTT. Protein: CSVEGHLNTEAFF. V gene TRBV29-1 combines with J gene TRBJ1-1; no definite D call. Trimming pared 1 base from V and 0 bases from J, leaving 6 bases between. The CDR3 runs 13 residues. The V gene's germline CDR1 is SQVTM and CDR2 ANQGSEA.